Shown below are 17 T cell receptor beta chains from a single sample sequenced in a study of beta chain features in type 1 diabetes. Investigators reverse transcribed all isolated RNA, so they sequenced expressed TCRB transcripts. Data came from immunoSEQ multiplex PCR; TCRdb stores just in-frame clones and leaves some out. Seen here are about 360,000 clones, roughly 12% observed once, and the top ten hold approximately 0.015%. Sequenced input: naive CD4+ T cells from blood. The receptors stem from a man aged 18 to 29 in good health.

This sequence joins TRBV4-3 and TRBJ1-2; D unresolved. Trimming cost V 0 bases and J 1 base, with 9 bases left between them. The CDR3 is made up of 15 amino acids. Germline-derived CDR1 and CDR2 are LGHNA and YSLEER. CDR3 region: CASSQEIEINYGYTF. The CDR3 region has the DNA TGCGCCAGCAGCCAAGAGATAGAGATTAACTATGGCTACACCTTC.

The table lists this clone with a few counts. The chain carries TRBV30 and TRBJ2-5, with D tentatively TRBD1 (6 bases). V lost 3 bases, J lost 2 bases, and 7 bases lay in between. CDR1 and CDR2 from the germline V gene are GTSNPN and SVGIG (reference sequence). The CDR3 is made up of 12 amino acids. The CDR3 here is CAWRTGQETQYF. The CDR3 bases are TGTGCCTGGAGGACAGGTCAAGAGACCCAGTACTTC.

This chain joins TRBV2 and TRBJ1-1; TRBD1 aligns across 7 bases. CDR1 SNHLY and CDR2 FYNNEI come from the germline V gene. The V gene end was trimmed by 4 bases and the J gene end by 1 base; junction bases not matched to a gene: 3. This CDR3 has 14 amino acids. The CDR3 loop is CASSGQGGNTEAFF. In DNA form, the CDR3 reads TGTGCCAGCAGTGGACAGGGTGGGAACACTGAAGCTTTCTTT.

Only a few counts were recorded for this clone. The V call is TRBV28, the J call TRBJ2-6, with TRBD1 as a possible D gene (5 bases). Germline V CDR1 and CDR2: MDHEN, SYDVKM. This CDR3 has 15 residues. V lost 6 bases, J lost 2 bases, and 11 bases lay in between. CDR3 sequence (DNA): TGTGCCAGCAGCGGTGTACAGGCTGGGGCCAACGTCCTGACTTTC. It yields the protein CASSGVQAGANVLTF.

In this sample, this clone turned up a few times. CDR3 DNA: TGTGCCAGCAGTTTTATCGGGGACAGGGAGTATGGCTACACCTTC. Translated, it gives CASSFIGDREYGYTF. The chain has TRBV27 and TRBJ1-2, with 9 bases aligning to TRBD1. Germline V gives CDR1 MNHEY, CDR2 SMNVEV (reference sequence). The CDR3 is 15 amino acids. V trimming: 3 bases; J trimming: 5 bases; junction bases outside the gene matches: 7.

In this sample, this clone turned up a few times. The genes are TRBV6-5 and TRBJ2-5, with 8 bases fitting TRBD2. V shed 2 bases, J shed 5 bases, and the junction held 1 base outside the gene matches. The CDR3 has 13 residues. Germline-derived CDR1 and CDR2 are MNHEY and SVGAGI. The CDR3: CASSYEREETQYF. CDR3 DNA sequence: TGTGCCAGCAGTTACGAGCGGGAGGAGACCCAGTACTTC.

Only a few counts were recorded for this clone. The rearrangement links TRBV29-1 to TRBJ1-1; D uncertain. The CDR3 runs 13 residues. Trimming took 4 bases from V and 0 from J, leaving 9 bases between them. CDR1 and CDR2 from the germline V gene are SQVTM and ANQGSEA. CDR3 region: CSVVGAMNTEAFF. DNA for the CDR3: TGCAGCGTTGTGGGCGCAATGAACACTGAAGCTTTCTTT.

This clone was observed at least ten times. V usage is TRBV29-1 and J usage is TRBJ2-7, with 7 positions matching TRBD1. V lost 7 bases and J lost 5; bases outside the gene matches: 8. The CDR3 sequence is 12 residues long. From germline, CDR1 is SQVTM and CDR2 ANQGSEA. The CDR3 region is CSASGTANEQYF. CDR3 DNA sequence: TGCAGCGCCTCCGGGACAGCCAACGAGCAGTACTTC.

This chain links TRBV9 with TRBJ2-5; TRBD1 is a possible D gene (8 bases). CDR1 and CDR2 (germline): SGDLS, YYNGEE. This CDR3 spans 16 amino acids. With 3 bases removed from V and 9 bases from J, the gap between germline ends came to 24 bases. CDR3 in DNA: TGTGCCAGCAGCGCCCCAAACAGGGGGGGGCTGTCGGCCCAGTACTTC. It yields the protein CASSAPNRGGLSAQYF.

A few counts support this clone. V gene TRBV10-3 combines with J gene TRBJ1-5; perhaps TRBD1 as D (6 bases). The CDR3 runs to 14 residues. From germline, CDR1 is ENHRY and CDR2 SYGVKD. The ends were cut back, 5 bases at V and 4 bases at J, with 12 bases in the middle. The CDR3 region is CAISSVGQNQPQHF. The CDR3 nucleotides are TGTGCCATCAGTTCGGTCGGACAGAATCAGCCCCAGCATTTT.

This clone was picked up a small number of times. This sequence joins TRBV11-2 and TRBJ2-1; possible D gene TRBD2, 5 bases. Germline V gene sequence: CDR1 SGHAT, CDR2 FQNNGV. This CDR3 is 14 amino acids long. Trimming pared 3 bases from V and 9 bases from J, leaving 15 bases between. CDR3 sequence reads: CASSFPPGTGEQFF. DNA for the CDR3: TGTGCCAGCAGCTTCCCACCGGGAACGGGTGAGCAGTTCTTC.

V gene TRBV29-1 combines with J gene TRBJ1-1, with D possibly matching TRBD1 (5 bases). Germline V gene sequence: CDR1 SQVTM, CDR2 ANQGSEA. The germline V and J ends were trimmed by 6 bases and 1 base, with 9 bases remaining between them. CDR3 length: 12 amino acids. The CDR3: CSVWGGNTEAFF. The CDR3 nucleotides are TGCAGCGTGTGGGGGGGGAACACTGAAGCTTTCTTT.

This clone was detected only a few times. The CDR3 DNA reads TGCGCCAGCAGCTTGGCCCCGGGAGAGGAGACCCAGTACTTC. Protein: CASSLAPGEETQYF. The chain combines TRBV5-1 with TRBJ2-5; D is possibly TRBD2 (6 bases). In germline, CDR1 is SGHRS, CDR2 YFSETQ. The CDR3 has 14 amino acids. The V gene lost 0 bases and the J gene lost 5 bases, with 11 bases spanning the gap.

This clone turned up a few times. In nucleotides, the CDR3 is TGTGCCAGCGTAGACAAAAACATTCAGTACTTC. The encoded protein is CASVDKNIQYF. The V call is TRBV28, the J call TRBJ2-4; the D is unclear. Trimming pared 8 bases from V and 3 bases from J, leaving 5 bases between. CDR3 length equals 11 residues. The germline V gene has CDR1 MDHEN and CDR2 SYDVKM.

Here the CDR3 reads CASSLIQGQGRSYEQYF. The CDR3 bases are TGCGCCAGCAGCCTAATACAGGGACAGGGGAGGTCCTACGAGCAGTACTTC. The J gene is TRBJ2-7, the V gene TRBV5-1; 10 bases line up with TRBD1. After removal of 4 bases from V and 1 base from J, the junction contained 11 bases not matched to a gene. The CDR3 sequence is 17 residues long. Germline V lookup: CDR1 SGHRS, CDR2 YFSETQ.

This clone was counted many times. The rearrangement links TRBV7-9 to TRBJ2-7; maybe TRBD2 (5 bases). V dropped 4 bases and J dropped 7 bases, with 8 bases sitting between them. Germline V gene data show CDR1 as SEHNR and CDR2 as FQNEAQ (reference sequence). The CDR3 covers 11 residues. CDR3: CASSSRVEQYF. The CDR3 DNA is TGTGCCAGCAGCTCGCGGGTGGAGCAGTACTTC.

A few counts support this clone. As DNA, the CDR3 is TGTGCCAACTCGGAGGGCACAGATACGCAGTATTTT. As protein: CANSEGTDTQYF. The chain combines TRBV28 with TRBJ2-3; maybe TRBD2 (5 bases). Trimming left V 10 bases short and J 1 base short, with 9 bases between. The CDR3 extends over 12 amino acids. Germline V gene sequence: CDR1 MDHEN, CDR2 SYDVKM.